The clone carrying this T cell receptor (beta chain) appeared many times. Its specificity is not known. The source of the sample is a study of T cells in Graves' hyperthyroidism and ophthalmopathy. The TCR beta CDR3 regions underwent amplification using RNA transcripts as the source. First-round RT-PCR targeting the TCR CDR3 was performed with the HTBI primer set. One entry per CDR3 protein, called by TCRdb with MiXCR from the multiplex PCR reads. The sample contains under 300,000 distinct CDR3 sequences, 20% to 30% of which appear only once. Germline CDR1 reads LGHNA; CDR2 reads YNFKEQ. V lost 0 bases, J lost 5 bases, and 10 bases lay in between. The CDR3 has 14 amino acids. Study-wide points: Blood also showed most of the thyroid clonotypes that were expanded above 0.001. Ophthalmopathy stood apart from stable hyperthyroidism in a 13 V-J model.

Sequencing was performed on blood. The chain recombines TRBV4-2 with TRBJ2-5; D unclear. This TCR was recovered from a man aged 35-49 years with Graves' hyperthyroidism that later progressed to Graves' ophthalmopathy. This CDR3 reads CASSQDRLVETQYF. For the CDR3, the DNA is TGTGCCAGCAGCCAAGATCGGCTAGTTGAGACCCAGTACTTC.